The clone carrying this T cell receptor beta chain showed up many times. The data were obtained in a study of T cells in Graves' hyperthyroidism and ophthalmopathy. The V end was cut by 8 bases, the J end by 3 bases, with 14 bases between. Germline CDR1 LNHDA, CDR2 SQIVND (reference sequence). The CDR3 length is 14 residues. What was amplified from RNA transcripts were TCR beta CDR3 regions. HTBI primers were employed in a first-round RT-PCR of the TCR CDR3. One entry per CDR3 protein, called by TCRdb with MiXCR from the multiplex PCR reads. The sample yields a few hundred thousand distinct CDR3 sequences, around 46% seen once.

The source material was peripheral blood or thyroid tissue (not recorded which). The rearrangement joins TRBV19 to TRBJ1-5; D gene uncertain. The sequence was collected from a woman aged 18-29 years with Graves' hyperthyroidism. The CDR3 reads CASLSGRDNQPQHF. CDR3 nucleotides: TGTGCCAGTCTTTCGGGAAGAGACAATCAGCCCCAGCATTTT.